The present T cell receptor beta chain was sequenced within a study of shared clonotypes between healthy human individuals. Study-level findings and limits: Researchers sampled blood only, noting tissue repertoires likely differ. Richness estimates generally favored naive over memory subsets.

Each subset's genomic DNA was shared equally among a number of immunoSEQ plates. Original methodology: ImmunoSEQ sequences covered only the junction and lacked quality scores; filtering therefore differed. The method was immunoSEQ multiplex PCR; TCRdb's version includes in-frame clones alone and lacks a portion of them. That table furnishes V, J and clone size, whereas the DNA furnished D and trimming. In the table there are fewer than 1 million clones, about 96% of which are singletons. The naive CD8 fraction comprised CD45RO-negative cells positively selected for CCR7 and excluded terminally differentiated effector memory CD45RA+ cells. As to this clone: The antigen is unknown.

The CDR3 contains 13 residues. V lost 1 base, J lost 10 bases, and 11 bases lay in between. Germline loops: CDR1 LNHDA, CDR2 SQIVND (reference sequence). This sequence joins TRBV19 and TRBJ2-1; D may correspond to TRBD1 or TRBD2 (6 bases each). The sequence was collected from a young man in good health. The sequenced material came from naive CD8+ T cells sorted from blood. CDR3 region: CASSIGGGGEQFF. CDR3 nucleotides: TGTGCCAGTAGTATAGGAGGAGGGGGGGAGCAGTTCTTC.